A single sample is the source of the 32 T cell receptor beta chains below, sequenced in a study of T-cell reconstitution after alpha-beta-depleted transplantation in children. Construction of the TCRbeta library involved unique molecular identifiers. TCRdb reprocessed the PCR reads with MiXCR, giving one entry per CDR3 protein. The repertoire holds 450,000 to 550,000 distinct CDR3 sequences, with approximately 10% as singletons. Source: PBMCs, mostly from graft donor cells, taken 180 days after TCRalphabeta/CD19-depleted stem cell transplant. These receptors came from a female patient between 2 and 15 years old who had a stem cell transplant for aplastic anemia, so the T cells may come from the graft donor.

The V call is TRBV29-1, the J call TRBJ1-2, with D perhaps TRBD1 (5 bases). V shed 2 bases and J shed 1 base, with 14 bases lying between them. The CDR3 spans 15 residues. Germline V gene data show CDR1 as SQVTM and CDR2 as ANQGSEA. The CDR3 coding sequence is TGCAGCGTTGAATCGTGCGGGGGATTTAACTATGGCTACACCTTC. Protein sequence: CSVESCGGFNYGYTF.

The chain uses TRBV7-6 and TRBJ2-2; 8 bases fit TRBD2. The germline gives CDR1 SGHVS, CDR2 FNYEAQ. The CDR3 sequence is 15 residues long. Unmatched junction bases numbered 4, after V lost 2 bases and J lost 5 bases. The CDR3 here is CASSLYQRETGELFF. CDR3 nucleotide sequence: TGTGCCAGCAGCTTATACCAGCGGGAGACCGGGGAGCTGTTTTTT.

The V gene is TRBV7-6, the J gene TRBJ2-1; 12 bases match TRBD2. This CDR3 spans 16 amino acids. V lost 2 bases to trimming and J lost 10 bases; unmatched junction nucleotides: 9. From germline, CDR1 is SGHVS and CDR2 FNYEAQ. The DNA of the CDR3 is TGTGCCAGCAGCTTACTATGGCCTAGCGGGAGGGAGGAGCAGTTCTTC. Protein sequence: CASSLLWPSGREEQFF. The variable domain in full, with the rest retrieved from reference TRBV7-6 and TRBJ2-1, is GAGVSQSPRYKVTKRGQDVALRCDPISGHVSLYWYRQALGQGPEFLTYFNYEAQQDKSGLPNDRFSAERPEGSISTLTIQRTEQRDSAMYRCASSLLWPSGREEQFFGPGTRLTVL.

This clonotype occurred a few times. J is TRBJ1-4 and V is TRBV5-5; D uncertain. Trimming shortened V by 5 bases and J by 8 bases, and 7 bases separated the two germline ends. Germline CDR1 is SGHKS and CDR2 is YYEKEE (reference sequence). CDR3 length: 11 residues. CDR3 DNA: TGTGCCAGCAGAGCTAGAGAAAAACTGTTTTTT. Translated, it gives CASRAREKLFF.

The genes are TRBV20-1 and TRBJ2-3, with 7 positions matching TRBD2. Looked up from germline, CDR1 is DFQATT and CDR2 is SNEGSKA (reference sequence). The junction had 6 bases not matched to a gene; V was cut back by 0 bases and J by 0 bases. This CDR3 comprises 16 residues. The CDR3 is CSARDRASGSTDTQYF. DNA of the CDR3: TGCAGTGCTAGAGATAGGGCTAGCGGTAGCACAGATACGCAGTATTTT.

The gene calls are TRBV28 and TRBJ2-7, with no clear D. The CDR3 has 15 amino acids. Germline V gene sequence: CDR1 MDHEN, CDR2 SYDVKM. V was trimmed by 2 bases and J by 4 bases, leaving 15 bases between them. DNA for the CDR3: TGTGCCAGCAGTTTAGGCGCCCGTGGGCGTTACGAGCAGTACTTC. Protein sequence: CASSLGARGRYEQYF. The entire variable domain, with the rest obtained from reference TRBV28 and TRBJ2-7, is as follows: DVKVTQSSRYLVKRTGEKVFLECVQDMDHENMFWYRQDPGLGLRLIYFSYDVKMKEKGDIPEGYSVSREKKERFSLILESASTNQTSMYLCASSLGARGRYEQYFGPGTRLTVT.

The table lists this clonotype with many counts. The CDR3 nucleotides read TGCAGCGTTGAAGATAGGGAGGGGCAGGGCGGCTATGGCTACACCTTC. Its translation is CSVEDREGQGGYGYTF. The chain uses TRBV29-1 and TRBJ1-2; TRBD1 is a possible D gene (5 bases). Between the trimmed V and J ends, which lost 0 bases and 4 bases, there was a span of 18 bases. CDR1 and CDR2 from the germline V gene are SQVTM and ANQGSEA. The CDR3 runs 16 residues.

This clonotype was recorded many times. The chain is built from TRBV29-1 and TRBJ1-2; no reliable D call. Germline CDR1 is SQVTM and CDR2 is ANQGSEA. This CDR3 contains 11 residues. Trimming removed 2 bases at V and 3 bases at J, with 4 bases between. Written as DNA, the CDR3 is TGCAGCGTTGAACGGGACTATGGCTACACCTTC. Residues: CSVERDYGYTF.

This sequence joins TRBV5-1 and TRBJ2-1; D perhaps matches TRBD1 (5 bases). The length of the CDR3 is 14 residues. Germline V gene sequence: CDR1 SGHRS, CDR2 YFSETQ. The germline V and J ends were trimmed by 3 bases and 5 bases, with 12 bases remaining between them. The CDR3 loop is CASSSLGQNNEQFF. The CDR3 DNA reads TGCGCCAGCAGCTCCCTGGGGCAGAACAATGAGCAGTTCTTC.

The CDR3 reads CSVRDTRYEQYF. DNA of the CDR3: TGCAGCGTGAGGGACACCCGCTACGAGCAGTACTTC. The chain employs TRBV29-1 and TRBJ2-7, with D possibly being TRBD1 (6 bases). The CDR3 has 12 residues. The V gene lost 6 bases and the J gene lost 3 bases, with 12 bases spanning the gap. Per germline, CDR1 SQVTM and CDR2 ANQGSEA.

This clonotype was seen a handful of times. The DNA for the CDR3 is TGTGCCAGCAGCTTGGGCGATTTTGACAGGCCGCGCTACACCTTC. Translating gives CASSLGDFDRPRYTF. The gene calls are TRBV7-2 and TRBJ1-2; D is possibly TRBD1 (6 bases). Germline CDR1 is SGHTA and CDR2 is FQGNSA. V was trimmed by 3 bases and J by 9 bases, leaving 20 bases between them. The CDR3 is made up of 15 amino acids.

The V call is TRBV12-3 or TRBV12-4, the J call TRBJ1-5, with TRBD1 matching 8 bases. The CDR3 totals 15 residues. V gave up 4 bases and J gave up 6 bases; unmatched junction bases: 8. The CDR3 coding sequence is TGTGCCAGCAGTTCACCTGGACAGGGACGTCAGCCCCAGCATTTT. This codes for CASSSPGQGRQPQHF.

This clonotype was counted between two and nine times. The genes are TRBV7-3 and TRBJ1-1, with a possible D match to TRBD1 (6 bases). Trimming cost V 4 bases and J 0 bases, with 9 bases left between them. The CDR3 consists of 14 residues. Germline V CDR1 and CDR2: SGHTA, FQGTGA. CDR3 region: CASSSGQMNTEAFF. The DNA of the CDR3 is TGTGCCAGCAGCTCAGGACAGATGAACACTGAAGCTTTCTTT.

The chain is built from TRBV30 and TRBJ2-3, with D perhaps matching TRBD1 or TRBD2 (6 bases each). Germline V gives CDR1 GTSNPN, CDR2 SVGIG (reference sequence). The CDR3 spans 16 residues. Trimming stripped 1 base from V and 6 bases from J, with 20 bases between. CDR3 protein: CAWSGRGLRGGDTQYF. As DNA, the CDR3 is TGTGCCTGGAGTGGCCGGGGGCTCCGGGGAGGCGATACGCAGTATTTT. Full variable domain (missing parts from reference TRBV30 and TRBJ2-3): SQTIHQWPATLVQPVGSPLSLECTVEGTSNPNLYWYRQAAGRGLQLLFYSVGIGQISSEVPQNLSASRPQDRQFILSSKKLLLSDSGFYLCAWSGRGLRGGDTQYFGPGTRLTVL.

V is TRBV12-3 or TRBV12-4 and J is TRBJ2-6, with D perhaps given as TRBD1 or TRBD2 (5 bases each). V gave up 2 bases and J gave up 4 bases, with 18 bases separating them. The CDR3 totals 18 residues. CDR3 nucleotide sequence: TGTGCCAGCAGTTTACCGGGACCGACGTCTATCGGGGCCAACGTCCTGACTTTC. This sequence encodes CASSLPGPTSIGANVLTF.

This clonotype was seen a few times. This sequence joins TRBV12-3 or TRBV12-4 and TRBJ1-2; D gene ambiguous. The CDR3 length is 13 residues. V was trimmed by 0 bases and J by 6 bases, leaving 8 bases between them. Here the CDR3 DNA reads TGTGCCAGCAGTTTAGCGCGCATTCATGGCTACACCTTC. Its protein product is CASSLARIHGYTF.

The rearrangement joins TRBV4-3 to TRBJ2-2; D unclear. This CDR3 contains 14 residues. Per germline, CDR1 LGHNA and CDR2 YSLEER. V lost 3 bases, J lost 4 bases, and 9 bases lay in between. The CDR3 nucleotides read TGCGCCAGCAGCCATTCGTTTGTCACCGGGGAGCTGTTTTTT. Encoded protein: CASSHSFVTGELFF.

The V call is TRBV24-1, the J call TRBJ2-5, with TRBD2 matching over 7 bases. The germline CDR1 and CDR2 sequences are KGHDR and SFDVKD. V was pared by 3 bases and J by 10 bases, with 19 bases of the junction left unmatched. This CDR3 has 17 amino acids. The CDR3 loop is CATSDPKAGLVYDNQYF. CDR3 coding DNA: TGTGCCACCAGTGATCCGAAGGCCGGACTAGTCTATGACAACCAGTACTTC.

The chain combines TRBV7-8 with TRBJ1-1; TRBD1 matches at 9 bases. The CDR3 sequence is 15 residues long. CDR1 is SGHVS and CDR2 is FQNEAQ in the germline V gene. V lost 5 bases to trimming and J lost 3 bases; unmatched junction nucleotides: 7. CDR3 in amino acids: CASSPWDRVDTEAFF. The CDR3 nucleotides are TGTGCCAGCAGCCCGTGGGACAGGGTCGACACTGAAGCTTTCTTT.

This clonotype was detected only a few times. This chain connects TRBV28 to TRBJ2-7; a possible D gene is TRBD1 (6 bases). CDR3 size: 14 residues. Per germline, CDR1 MDHEN and CDR2 SYDVKM. V dropped 3 bases and J dropped 1 base, with 10 bases sitting between them. The CDR3 nucleotides are TGTGCCAGCAGTTTTAAGGACAGATCCTACGAGCAGTACTTC. This gives the protein CASSFKDRSYEQYF.

This clonotype was observed many times. The genes are TRBV7-2 and TRBJ2-3, with D possibly TRBD2 on 6 matching bases. The germline CDR1 and CDR2 sequences are SGHTA and FQGNSA. V was shortened by 2 bases and J by 4 bases, with 16 bases between the two germline ends. The CDR3 totals 16 residues. The CDR3 here is CASSLPYAGWADTQYF. Written as DNA, the CDR3 is TGTGCCAGCAGCTTACCCTACGCGGGATGGGCAGATACGCAGTATTTT.

This clonotype came up many times. The chain employs TRBV2 and TRBJ1-5; weak D call: TRBD1 (6 bases). V dropped 3 bases and J dropped 4 bases, with 16 bases sitting between them. This CDR3 spans 16 amino acids. The germline CDR1 and CDR2 sequences are SNHLY and FYNNEI. The CDR3 spells CASSDLGAWVNQPQHF. CDR3 bases: TGTGCCAGCAGTGATTTGGGGGCTTGGGTTAATCAGCCCCAGCATTTT.

This clonotype was observed a single time. Because the CDR3 is missing its conserved closing phenylalanine or tryptophan, this is likely a read error. The chain joins TRBV9 to TRBJ2-3; a weak D match, TRBD1 (6 bases). V was shortened by 3 bases and J by 0 bases, with 14 bases between the two germline ends. The CDR3 spans 16 residues. Per germline, CDR1 SGDLS and CDR2 YYNGEE. The DNA of the CDR3 is TGTGCCAGCAGCGCCCAGGGGAGCATTAGCACAGATACGCAGTATTTG. Translation gives CASSAQGSISTDTQYL.

This clonotype has a count of ten or more. The CDR3 loop is CASSKRQVQETQYF. CDR3 DNA: TGTGCCAGCAGTAAGAGACAGGTCCAAGAGACCCAGTACTTC. The V call is TRBV12-3 or TRBV12-4, the J call TRBJ2-5, with D tentatively TRBD1 (6 bases). V was pared by 5 bases and J by 1 base, with 11 bases between. The CDR3 sequence is 14 residues long.

The rearrangement joins TRBV12-3 or TRBV12-4 to TRBJ2-1, with D perhaps matching TRBD1 (6 bases). The length of the CDR3 is 15 residues. V dropped 6 bases and J dropped 8 bases, with 20 bases sitting between them. DNA for the CDR3: TGTGCCAGCAGCAGGAGTGGGGGCCCGATTTATGAGCAGTTCTTC. Protein product: CASSRSGGPIYEQFF.

The chain employs TRBV7-8 and TRBJ2-7, with 16 positions matching TRBD2. There are 15 residues in the CDR3. Per the germline V gene, CDR1 is SGHVS and CDR2 is FQNEAQ. Trimming took 3 bases from V and 7 from J; bases not matched to a gene: 3. The CDR3 DNA sequence: TGTGCCAGCAGCTTTGAGGGACTAGCGGGGGGGGAGCAGTACTTC. Its protein is CASSFEGLAGGEQYF.

A few counts support this clonotype. The chain recombines TRBV14 with TRBJ2-1, with a weak D call TRBD2 (6 bases). Trimming left V 0 bases short and J 7 bases short, with 16 bases between. Germline CDR1 is SGHDN and CDR2 is FVKESK. The CDR3 is 16 amino acids. This chain's CDR3 is CASSQDIGGIRNEQFF. In DNA form, the CDR3 reads TGTGCCAGCAGCCAAGATATTGGCGGGATCCGGAATGAGCAGTTCTTC.

The chain is built from TRBV7-2 and TRBJ2-1; D possibly uses TRBD1 or TRBD2 (5 bases each). This CDR3 region has 17 residues. From germline, CDR1 is SGHTA and CDR2 FQGNSA. The ends were cut back, 3 bases at V and 8 bases at J, with 23 bases in the middle. The CDR3 reads CASSLRPRDGRRHEQFF. The CDR3, as DNA: TGTGCCAGCAGCTTGAGGCCCCGGGACGGCAGGAGGCATGAGCAGTTCTTC.

This clonotype was counted only a few times. The V call is TRBV19, the J call TRBJ2-4, with 7 bases aligning to TRBD1. J was trimmed by 6 bases and V by 6 bases; bases with no gene match: 5. The CDR3 spans 13 residues. Germline CDR1 LNHDA, CDR2 SQIVND (reference sequence). CDR3 sequence (DNA): TGTGCCAGTAGATTAACAGGGGTAAACATTCAGTACTTC. The encoded protein is CASRLTGVNIQYF.

The CDR3 coding sequence is TGCGCCAGCAGCTTGAGATCCCTTGGGGAGCAGTTCTTC. Translated, it gives CASSLRSLGEQFF. The chain couples TRBV5-1 to TRBJ2-1; the D is unclear. Looked up from germline, CDR1 is SGHRS and CDR2 is YFSETQ. The CDR3 has 13 amino acids. V was pared by 1 base and J by 10 bases, with 12 bases between.

The chain employs TRBV6-2 or TRBV6-3 and TRBJ2-1, with a weak D call TRBD2 (5 bases). The V and J ends lost 6 bases and 8 bases respectively, with 17 bases between them. Germline CDR1 reads MNHEY; CDR2 reads SVGEGT. The CDR3 has 14 amino acids. CDR3 region: CASSPTRRVHEQFF. In nucleotides, the CDR3 is TGTGCCAGCAGCCCCACGAGGCGGGTCCATGAGCAGTTCTTC.

This clonotype occurred a few times. The genes are TRBV15 and TRBJ1-6; the D gene is possibly TRBD1 (5 bases). V dropped 0 bases and J dropped 3 bases, with 6 bases sitting between them. Germline V CDR1 and CDR2: LNHNV, YYDKDF (reference sequence). The CDR3 contains 15 residues. In DNA, the CDR3 is TGTGCCACCAGCAGAGAGGACAACTATAATTCACCCCTCCACTTT. Translating gives CATSREDNYNSPLHF.